This T cell receptor beta chain originates from a study of T cell responses to AZD1222 COVID-19 vaccine. The table came from immunoSEQ multiplex PCR; TCRdb's copy has only in-frame clones and leaves some out. The table lists over 100,000 clones, roughly 90% of them singletons. Germline V gene data show CDR1 as KGHSH and CDR2 as LQKENI. Between the trimmed V and J ends, which lost 1 base and 2 bases, there was a span of 9 bases. This CDR3 is 15 amino acids long. The chain has TRBV18 and TRBJ1-5; D is unclear. The clonotype originates from an adult in good health. This specimen consisted of peripheral blood, obtained on day 0 of AZD1222 vaccination. CDR3 DNA: TGTGCCAGCTCACCACAGGGTAGGGGCAATCAGCCCCAGCATTTT. This sequence encodes CASSPQGRGNQPQHF.